This T cell receptor beta chain was found in a study of shared clonotypes between healthy human individuals. Donors had no recently reported acute infections or vaccinations and were HIV-negative. Clones were read by immunoSEQ multiplex PCR, and TCRdb kept only the in-frame ones, dropping some. The sample has 2,500,000 or so clones; roughly 93% are singletons. The receptor was derived from a man aged 18 to 30 in good health. Some clones in this sample may be carry-over from other donors' samples. Sample: naive CD4+ T cells from PBMCs. The subset denotes: CD45RA+ positively selected.

The CDR3 loop is CASSPYSSTGELFF. The CDR3 coding sequence is TGTGCCAGCAGCCCCTACTCAAGCACCGGGGAGCTGTTTTTT. V usage is TRBV11-2 and J usage is TRBJ2-2; D is undetermined. The length of the CDR3 is 14 residues. V lost 5 bases, J lost 4 bases, and 11 bases lay in between. The germline V gene encodes CDR1 SGHAT and CDR2 FQNNGV. Using reference TRBV11-2 and TRBJ2-2 for the parts outside the CDR3, the full variable domain is EAGVAQSPRYKIIEKRQSVAFWCNPISGHATLYWYQQILGQGPKLLIQFQNNGVVDDSQLPKDRFSAERLKGVDSTLKIQPAKLEDSAVYLCASSPYSSTGELFFGEGSRLTVL.